Presented here are 27 T cell receptor beta chains from one specimen sequenced in a study of T cells in Graves' hyperthyroidism and ophthalmopathy. Amplified TCR beta CDR3 regions came from RNA transcripts. When the TCR CDR3 underwent first-round RT-PCR, the HTBI primer set was used. MiXCR was run by TCRdb on the multiplex PCR reads, yielding one entry per CDR3 protein. Among approximately 400,000 distinct CDR3 sequences listed, more than 20% were seen once. Sequencing was carried out using blood. The origin of the receptors is a man aged 45 to 65 with Graves' hyperthyroidism.

The V and J genes are TRBV15 and TRBJ2-5; weak D call: TRBD1 (5 bases). Germline assignment: CDR1 LNHNV and CDR2 YYDKDF (reference sequence). The CDR3 runs 14 residues. Trimming cost V 1 base and J 2 bases, with 8 bases left between them. CDR3 nucleotide sequence: TGTGCCACCAGCAGAGGAGGACAACAAGAGACCCAGTACTTC. Encoded protein: CATSRGGQQETQYF.

Points on this clonotype: One base away lies a much larger clone, so this may be a sequencing read error. The rearrangement joins TRBV7-3 to TRBJ1-2; TRBD1 agrees at 7 bases. This CDR3 has 15 residues. Germline CDR1 and CDR2: SGHTA and FQGTGA. The CDR3 loop reads CASSSPDRNNYGSTF. DNA of the CDR3: TGTGCCAGCAGCTCCCCGGACAGGAATAACTATGGCTCCACCTTC.

The rearrangement joins TRBV18 to TRBJ1-6; TRBD1 matches 8 bases. The ends lost 3 bases at V and 5 bases at J; junction bases unmatched: 0. CDR1 and CDR2 from the germline V gene are KGHSH and LQKENI. CDR3 length equals 14 residues. The CDR3 DNA follows: TGTGCCAGCTCACCGGACAGGGATAATTCACCCCTCCACTTT. Translated, it gives CASSPDRDNSPLHF.

This clonotype was found many times. The V call is TRBV2, the J call TRBJ2-1, with 11 bases identical to TRBD2. V shed 4 bases, J shed 8 bases, and the junction held 16 bases outside the gene matches. The CDR3 sequence is 18 residues long. Germline V lookup: CDR1 SNHLY, CDR2 FYNNEI. The CDR3 loop is CASSGSVLAGGPVDEQFF. The CDR3 DNA sequence: TGTGCCAGCAGTGGATCGGTTTTAGCGGGAGGGCCGGTAGATGAGCAGTTCTTC.

The chain couples TRBV27 to TRBJ2-7; the D is unclear. The germline CDR1 and CDR2 sequences are MNHEY and SMNVEV (reference sequence). CDR3 size: 16 residues. Trimming removed 5 bases from V and 2 bases from J, with 19 bases in between. CDR3 region: CASSEFGSRQAYEQYF. The CDR3, as DNA: TGTGCCAGCAGTGAATTTGGAAGCAGGCAGGCCTACGAGCAGTACTTC.

There are a few counts of this clonotype. This sequence joins TRBV7-9 and TRBJ2-7; D gene ambiguous. This CDR3 comprises 13 residues. Germline CDR1 and CDR2: SEHNR and FQNEAQ (reference sequence). Trimming pared 8 bases from V and 1 base from J, leaving 12 bases between. The CDR3 bases are TGTGCCAGCTCCCGGCTTCTTTCCTACGAGCAGTACTTC. Protein: CASSRLLSYEQYF.

Ten or more counts support this clonotype. This chain's CDR3 is CASTLGGLAGFYEQYF. CDR3 nucleotide sequence: TGTGCCAGCACCCTTGGCGGCCTAGCGGGATTCTACGAGCAGTACTTC. V is TRBV7-3 and J is TRBJ2-7; TRBD2 agrees at 9 bases. The CDR3 covers 16 residues. With 7 bases clipped from V and 3 bases from J, the junction kept 13 bases outside the gene matches. The germline V gene has CDR1 SGHTA and CDR2 FQGTGA.

By sample share, this clonotype is medium-sized. The rearrangement links TRBV15 to TRBJ1-2; D remains unclear. V was cut by 4 bases and J by 0 bases, with 9 bases left in between. This CDR3 has 14 residues. Germline CDR1 and CDR2: LNHNV and YYDKDF (reference sequence). The chain's CDR3 is CATSISRANYGYTF. The CDR3 nucleotides are TGTGCCACCAGCATTAGTAGGGCTAACTATGGCTACACCTTC.

This clonotype was recorded at least ten times. The chain is built from TRBV12-3 or TRBV12-4 and TRBJ2-1, with TRBD2 as a possible D gene (5 bases). This CDR3 comprises 15 residues. Trimming removed 2 bases at V and 3 bases at J, with 11 bases between. The CDR3 coding sequence is TGTGCCAGCAGTTTACGTGGGAGCATCTACAATGAGCAGTTCTTC. Residues: CASSLRGSIYNEQFF.

This chain links TRBV24-1 with TRBJ2-1; D may be TRBD1 (5 bases). Germline lookup yields CDR1 KGHDR and CDR2 SFDVKD. V lost 0 bases to trimming and J lost 5 bases, with 7 bases between them. CDR3 length: 14 amino acids. The CDR3 protein is CATSDLAGNNEQFF. As DNA, the CDR3 is TGTGCCACCAGTGATTTGGCAGGGAACAATGAGCAGTTCTTC.

This clonotype was found a few times. The V gene is TRBV2, the J gene TRBJ2-5; tentatively, D is TRBD1 (5 bases). Germline-derived CDR1 and CDR2 are SNHLY and FYNNEI. Trimming cost V 7 bases and J 0 bases, with 12 bases left between them. The length of the CDR3 is 14 residues. CDR3 coding DNA: TGTGCCAGCACCCTTGGGGCTTACCAAGAGACCCAGTACTTC. The encoded protein is CASTLGAYQETQYF.

A note on this clonotype: The junction shows a germline mismatch at one end, possibly a read error. The gene calls are TRBV12-3 or TRBV12-4 and TRBJ2-5; D perhaps matches TRBD1 (6 bases). This CDR3 has 14 residues. The CDR3 sequence: CASGLENRAETQYF. The CDR3 DNA reads TGTGCCAGCGGTTTAGAGAACAGGGCTGAGACCCAGTACTTC.

The V call is TRBV6-1, the J call TRBJ2-5; weak D call: TRBD2 (5 bases). The V gene's germline CDR1 is MNHNS and CDR2 SASEGT. The CDR3 extends over 14 amino acids. V was pared by 6 bases and J by 2 bases, with 13 bases between. The CDR3: CASSRDPGQETQYF. The CDR3 nucleotides are TGTGCCAGCAGCCGGGATCCGGGGCAAGAGACCCAGTACTTC.

The chain is built from TRBV15 and TRBJ2-1, with 9 bases fitting TRBD1. V dropped 0 bases and J dropped 13; count of bases not matched to a gene: 10. CDR1 is LNHNV and CDR2 is YYDKDF in the germline V gene (reference sequence). The CDR3 has 15 residues. CDR3 DNA: TGTGCCACCAGCAGAGATCTGGGACAGGGTTTCTCCCAGTTCTTC. Translating it yields CATSRDLGQGFSQFF.

The chain has TRBV9 and TRBJ2-7, with D tentatively TRBD1 or TRBD2 (5 bases each). CDR3 size: 15 residues. Germline V gene sequence: CDR1 SGDLS, CDR2 YYNGEE. With 3 bases removed from V and 2 bases from J, the gap between germline ends came to 15 bases. CDR3 sequence (DNA): TGTGCCAGCAGCGCGGGACCATTACCCACCTACGAGCAGTACTTC. Translated, it gives CASSAGPLPTYEQYF. The full variable domain, in which reference TRBV9 and TRBJ2-7 provide the parts outside the CDR3, is DSGVTQTPKHLITATGQRVTLRCSPRSGDLSVYWYQQSLDQGLQFLIQYYNGEERAKGNILERFSAQQFPDLHSELNLSSLELGDSALYFCASSAGPLPTYEQYFGPGTRLTVT.

The chain uses TRBV4-2 and TRBJ2-7; 12 nucleotides line up with TRBD2. Trimming removed 0 bases from V and 4 bases from J; junction bases left unmatched: 1. Per germline, CDR1 LGHNA and CDR2 YNFKEQ. The CDR3 length is 15 residues. Written as DNA, the CDR3 is TGTGCCAGCAGCCAAGAGGGGACTAGCGGGTACGAGCAGTACTTC. It yields the protein CASSQEGTSGYEQYF.

The rearrangement joins TRBV27 to TRBJ2-7; D not resolved. There are 13 residues in the CDR3. Trimming took 8 bases from V and 1 from J, leaving 12 bases between them. CDR1 MNHEY and CDR2 SMNVEV come from the germline V gene (reference sequence). CDR3 region: CASSLKYSYEQYF. The CDR3 DNA sequence: TGTGCCAGCTCCCTTAAGTATTCCTACGAGCAGTACTTC.

The table lists this clonotype with a few counts. The V gene is TRBV5-1, the J gene TRBJ2-5; D unresolved. V was pared by 0 bases and J by 5 bases, with 8 bases between. The germline CDR1 and CDR2 sequences are SGHRS and YFSETQ. CDR3 length: 13 amino acids. In DNA, the CDR3 is TGCGCCAGCAGCTTGGAAGCTGGCGAGACCCAGTACTTC. Translated: CASSLEAGETQYF.

The rearrangement links TRBV27 to TRBJ2-5; no clear D gene. CDR3 length: 15 amino acids. V lost 4 bases and J 2 bases, leaving 14 bases between the germline ends. Germline values: CDR1 MNHEY, CDR2 SMNVEV (reference sequence). CDR3 in amino acids: CASSSSPTGQETQYF. The DNA for the CDR3 is TGTGCCAGCAGTTCCTCCCCGACCGGACAAGAGACCCAGTACTTC.

The chain uses TRBV5-4 and TRBJ2-1, with D maybe TRBD1 (5 bases). In germline, CDR1 is SGHNT, CDR2 YYREEE (reference sequence). This CDR3 spans 13 amino acids. The germline V and J ends were trimmed by 2 bases and 5 bases, with 8 bases remaining between them. CDR3 sequence: CASSFVRDNEQFF. In DNA, the CDR3 is TGTGCCAGCAGCTTCGTCAGGGACAATGAGCAGTTCTTC.

The rearrangement uses TRBV7-3 and TRBJ2-1; D could derive from TRBD1 or TRBD2 (5 bases each). V was cut by 3 bases and J by 5 bases, with 11 bases left in between. This CDR3 contains 14 residues. Germline CDR1 SGHTA, CDR2 FQGTGA. The CDR3 coding sequence is TGTGCCAGCAGCTTCCAGGGACCTGACAATGAGCAGTTCTTC. Translating it yields CASSFQGPDNEQFF.

Ten or more counts support this clonotype. V and J are TRBV7-9 and TRBJ2-1, with unresolved D. Trimming pared 5 bases from V and 4 bases from J, leaving 21 bases between. The CDR3 is 17 amino acids. Germline CDR1 SEHNR, CDR2 FQNEAQ (reference sequence). The CDR3 sequence is CASSPPPRMSIYNEQFF. CDR3 coding DNA: TGTGCCAGCAGCCCTCCTCCTCGGATGAGTATATACAATGAGCAGTTCTTC.

The rearrangement links TRBV29-1 to TRBJ2-3; D gene ambiguous. The CDR3 covers 13 residues. V was cut by 4 bases and J by 0 bases, with 8 bases left in between. CDR1 SQVTM and CDR2 ANQGSEA come from the germline V gene. CDR3 nucleotides: TGCAGCGTTGTTAAGGTTAGCACAGATACGCAGTATTTT. As protein: CSVVKVSTDTQYF.

The gene calls are TRBV2 and TRBJ2-5; 7 bases align to TRBD2. This CDR3 has 17 amino acids. V shed 6 bases, J shed 1 base, and the junction held 14 bases outside the gene matches. Looked up from germline, CDR1 is SNHLY and CDR2 is FYNNEI. The CDR3 loop is CASSLVGGSLTQETQYF. CDR3 in DNA: TGTGCCAGCAGCCTGGTGGGCGGGAGTCTAACCCAAGAGACCCAGTACTTC. The full variable domain, in which reference TRBV2 and TRBJ2-5 provide the parts outside the CDR3, is EPEVTQTPSHQVTQMGQEVILRCVPISNHLYFYWYRQILGQKVEFLVSFYNNEISEKSEIFDDQFSVERPDGSNFTLKIRSTKLEDSAMYFCASSLVGGSLTQETQYFGPGTRLLVL.

This clonotype was seen at least ten times. CDR3 in amino acids: CASSARRTYEQYF. CDR3 nucleotides: TGTGCCAGCAGCGCGCGCCGGACCTACGAGCAGTACTTC. The chain links TRBV3-1 to TRBJ2-7; no clear D gene. V was clipped by 5 bases and J by 2 bases, with 10 bases between them. The CDR3 contains 13 residues. The germline V gene has CDR1 LGHDT and CDR2 YNNKEL (reference sequence).

The chain employs TRBV28 and TRBJ2-2; maybe TRBD2 (6 bases). Trimming removed 2 bases at V and 7 bases at J, with 8 bases between. Germline-derived CDR1 and CDR2 are MDHEN and SYDVKM. The CDR3 is 13 amino acids. CDR3 bases: TGTGCCAGCAGTTTAAGCGGGTACGGGGAGCTGTTTTTT. It specifies CASSLSGYGELFF. The full variable domain, in which reference TRBV28 and TRBJ2-2 provide the parts outside the CDR3, is DVKVTQSSRYLVKRTGEKVFLECVQDMDHENMFWYRQDPGLGLRLIYFSYDVKMKEKGDIPEGYSVSREKKERFSLILESASTNQTSMYLCASSLSGYGELFFGEGSRLTVL.

A few counts support this clonotype. The CDR3 nucleotides read TGTGCCAGCAGGGAGGACAGGGGCCTGGGAGATACGCAGTATTTT. The encoded protein is CASREDRGLGDTQYF. V and J are TRBV12-3 or TRBV12-4 and TRBJ2-3; 9 bases are a match to TRBD1. The CDR3 extends over 15 amino acids. V was pared by 6 bases and J by 5 bases, with 9 bases of the junction left unmatched.